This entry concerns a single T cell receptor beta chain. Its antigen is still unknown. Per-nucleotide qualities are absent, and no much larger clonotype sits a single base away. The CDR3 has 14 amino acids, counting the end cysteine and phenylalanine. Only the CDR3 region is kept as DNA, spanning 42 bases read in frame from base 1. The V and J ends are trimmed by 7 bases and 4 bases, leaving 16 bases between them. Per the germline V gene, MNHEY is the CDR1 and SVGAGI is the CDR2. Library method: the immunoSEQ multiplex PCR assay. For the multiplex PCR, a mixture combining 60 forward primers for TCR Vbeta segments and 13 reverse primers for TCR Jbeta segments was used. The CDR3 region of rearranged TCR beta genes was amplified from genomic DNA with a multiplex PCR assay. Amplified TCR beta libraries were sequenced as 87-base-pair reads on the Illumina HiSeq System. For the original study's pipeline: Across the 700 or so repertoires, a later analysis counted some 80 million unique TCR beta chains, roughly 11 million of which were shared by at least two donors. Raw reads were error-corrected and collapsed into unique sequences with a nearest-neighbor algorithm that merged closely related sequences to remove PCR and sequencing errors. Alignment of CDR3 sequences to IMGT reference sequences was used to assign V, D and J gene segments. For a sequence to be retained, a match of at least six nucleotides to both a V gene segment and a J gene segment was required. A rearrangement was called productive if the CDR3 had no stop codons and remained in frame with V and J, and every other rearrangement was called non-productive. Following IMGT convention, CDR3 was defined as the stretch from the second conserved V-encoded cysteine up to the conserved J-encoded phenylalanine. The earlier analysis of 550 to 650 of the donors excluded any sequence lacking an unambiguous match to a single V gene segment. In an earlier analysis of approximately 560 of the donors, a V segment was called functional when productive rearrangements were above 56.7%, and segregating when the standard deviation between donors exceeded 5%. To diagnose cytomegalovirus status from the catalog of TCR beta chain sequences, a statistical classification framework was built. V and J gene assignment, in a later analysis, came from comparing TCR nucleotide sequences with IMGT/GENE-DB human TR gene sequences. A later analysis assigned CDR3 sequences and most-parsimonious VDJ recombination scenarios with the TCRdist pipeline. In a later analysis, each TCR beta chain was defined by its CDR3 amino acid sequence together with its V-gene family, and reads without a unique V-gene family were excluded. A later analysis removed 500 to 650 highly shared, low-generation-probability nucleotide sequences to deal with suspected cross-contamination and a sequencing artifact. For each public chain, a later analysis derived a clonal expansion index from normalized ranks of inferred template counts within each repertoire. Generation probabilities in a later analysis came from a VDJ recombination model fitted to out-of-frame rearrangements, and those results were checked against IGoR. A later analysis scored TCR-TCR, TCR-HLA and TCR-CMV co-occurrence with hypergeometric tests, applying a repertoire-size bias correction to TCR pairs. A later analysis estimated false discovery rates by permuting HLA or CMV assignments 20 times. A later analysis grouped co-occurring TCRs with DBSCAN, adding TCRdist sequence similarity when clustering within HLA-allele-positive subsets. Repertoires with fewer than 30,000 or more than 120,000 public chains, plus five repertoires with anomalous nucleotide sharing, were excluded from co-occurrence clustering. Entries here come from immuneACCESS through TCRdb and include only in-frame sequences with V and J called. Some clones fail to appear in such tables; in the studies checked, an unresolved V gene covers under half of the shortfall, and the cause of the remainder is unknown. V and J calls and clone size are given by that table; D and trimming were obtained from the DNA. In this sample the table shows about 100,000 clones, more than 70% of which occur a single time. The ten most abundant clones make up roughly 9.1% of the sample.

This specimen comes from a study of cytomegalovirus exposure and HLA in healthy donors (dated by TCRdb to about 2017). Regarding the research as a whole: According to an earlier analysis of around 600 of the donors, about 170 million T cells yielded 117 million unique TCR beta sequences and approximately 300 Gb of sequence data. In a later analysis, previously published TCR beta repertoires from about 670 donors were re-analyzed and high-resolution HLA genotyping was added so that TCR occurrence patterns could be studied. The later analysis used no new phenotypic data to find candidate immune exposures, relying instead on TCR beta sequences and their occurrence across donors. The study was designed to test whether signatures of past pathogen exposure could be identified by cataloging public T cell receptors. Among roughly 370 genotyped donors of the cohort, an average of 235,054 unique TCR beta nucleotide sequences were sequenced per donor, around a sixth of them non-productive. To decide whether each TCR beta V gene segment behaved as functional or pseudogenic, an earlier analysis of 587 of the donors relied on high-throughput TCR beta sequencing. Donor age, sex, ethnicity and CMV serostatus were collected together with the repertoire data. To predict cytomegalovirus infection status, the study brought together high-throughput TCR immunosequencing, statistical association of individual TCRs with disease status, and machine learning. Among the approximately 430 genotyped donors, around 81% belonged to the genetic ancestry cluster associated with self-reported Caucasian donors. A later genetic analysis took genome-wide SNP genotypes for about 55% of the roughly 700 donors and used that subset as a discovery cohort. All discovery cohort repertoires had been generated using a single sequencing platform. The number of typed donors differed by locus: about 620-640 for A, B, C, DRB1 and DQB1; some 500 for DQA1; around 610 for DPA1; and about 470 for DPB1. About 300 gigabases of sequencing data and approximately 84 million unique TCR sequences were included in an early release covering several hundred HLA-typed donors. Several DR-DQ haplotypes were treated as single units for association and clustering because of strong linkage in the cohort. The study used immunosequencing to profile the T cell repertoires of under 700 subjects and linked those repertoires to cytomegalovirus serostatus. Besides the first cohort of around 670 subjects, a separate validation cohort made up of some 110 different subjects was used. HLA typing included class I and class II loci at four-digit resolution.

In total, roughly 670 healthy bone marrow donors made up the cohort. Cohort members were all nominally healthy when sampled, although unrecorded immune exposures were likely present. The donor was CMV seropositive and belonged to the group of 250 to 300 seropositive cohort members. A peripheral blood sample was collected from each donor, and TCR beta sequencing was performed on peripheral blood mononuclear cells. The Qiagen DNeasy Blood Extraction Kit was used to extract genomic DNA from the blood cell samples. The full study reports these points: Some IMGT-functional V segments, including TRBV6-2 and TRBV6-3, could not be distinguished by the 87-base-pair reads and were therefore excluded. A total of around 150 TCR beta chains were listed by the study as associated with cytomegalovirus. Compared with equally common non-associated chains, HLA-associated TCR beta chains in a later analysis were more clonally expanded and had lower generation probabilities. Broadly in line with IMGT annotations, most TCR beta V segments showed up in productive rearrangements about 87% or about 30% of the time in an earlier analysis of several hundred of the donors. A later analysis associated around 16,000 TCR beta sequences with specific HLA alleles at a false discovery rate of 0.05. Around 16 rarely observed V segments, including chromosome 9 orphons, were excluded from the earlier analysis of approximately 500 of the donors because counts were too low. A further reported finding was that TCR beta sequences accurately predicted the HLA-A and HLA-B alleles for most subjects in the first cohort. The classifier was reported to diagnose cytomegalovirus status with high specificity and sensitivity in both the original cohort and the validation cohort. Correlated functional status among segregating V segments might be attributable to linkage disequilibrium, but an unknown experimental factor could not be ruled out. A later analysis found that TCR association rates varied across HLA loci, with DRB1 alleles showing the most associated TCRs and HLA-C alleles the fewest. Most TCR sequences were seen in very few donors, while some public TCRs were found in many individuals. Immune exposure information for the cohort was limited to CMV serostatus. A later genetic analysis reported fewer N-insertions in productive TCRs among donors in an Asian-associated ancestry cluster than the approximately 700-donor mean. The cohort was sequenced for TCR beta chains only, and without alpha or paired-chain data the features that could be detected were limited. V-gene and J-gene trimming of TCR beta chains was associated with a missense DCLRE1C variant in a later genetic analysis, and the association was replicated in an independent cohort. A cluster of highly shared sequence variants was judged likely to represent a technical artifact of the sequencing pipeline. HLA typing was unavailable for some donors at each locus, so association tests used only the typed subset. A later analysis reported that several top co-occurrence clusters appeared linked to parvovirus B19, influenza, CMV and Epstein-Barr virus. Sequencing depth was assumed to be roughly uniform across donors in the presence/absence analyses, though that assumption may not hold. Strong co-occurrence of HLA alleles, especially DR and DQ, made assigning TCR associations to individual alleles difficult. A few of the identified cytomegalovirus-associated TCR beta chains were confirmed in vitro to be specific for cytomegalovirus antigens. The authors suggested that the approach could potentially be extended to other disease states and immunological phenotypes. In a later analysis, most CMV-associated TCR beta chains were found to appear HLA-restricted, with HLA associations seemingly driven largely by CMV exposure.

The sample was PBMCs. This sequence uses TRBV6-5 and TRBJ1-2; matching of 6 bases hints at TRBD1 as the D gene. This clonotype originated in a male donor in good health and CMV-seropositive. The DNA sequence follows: TGTGCCAGCACCTACACCGACAGGCCCTATGGCTACACCTTC. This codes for CASTYTDRPYGYTF.